Sequencing of this TCR beta chain was carried out in a study of blood T cell repertoires in COVID-19. About the study: Acute and convalescent COVID-19 samples came from the United States, Italy and Spain. In each case, the material was cDNA or gDNA derived from T cells, B-cell-depleted T cells, or PBMCs.

Original methodology: Nucleated cell counts were estimated from reference gene primer amplification. Profiling relied on immunoSEQ multiplex PCR, and the TCRdb table lists in-frame clones only, not all of them. From that table come the V and J calls and clone size; the DNA was used to work out D and trimming. Found here are 100,000 to 150,000 clones, 70% to 90% of them singletons; the top ten hold approximately 3.3%. Trimming cost V 2 bases and J 1 base, with 6 bases left between them. This CDR3 is built from 13 residues. Germline values: CDR1 SGHRS, CDR2 YFSETQ. The origin of this receptor is a woman aged 60 to 75 with acute or convalescent COVID-19. This chain connects TRBV5-1 to TRBJ2-5; D possibly corresponds to TRBD1 (6 bases). What was sequenced was peripheral blood. The CDR3 bases are TGCGCCAGCAGCTTACAGGGCCAAGAGACCCAGTACTTC. Translating it yields CASSLQGQETQYF.